Detailed here is one T cell receptor (beta chain). Donors were grouped by their self-reported clinical history. Symptom resolution, clearance, or two negative PCRs marked donors in Cohort 3 as recovered. Germline V gene sequence: CDR1 MNHEY, CDR2 SVGAGI. The CDR3 loop spans 14 amino acids. Trimming took 4 bases from V and 4 from J; bases not matched to a gene: 2. This sample is part of a study of blood T cell repertoires in COVID-19. Study-wide background: Samples came from the United States, Italy and Spain, spanning acute and convalescent COVID-19. Sample material is recorded as cDNA or gDNA derived from T cells, B-cell-depleted T cells, or PBMCs.

Some clones are missing from TCRdb's copy, which holds only in-frame ones; the method was immunoSEQ multiplex PCR. The sample gives roughly 350,000 clones, more than 85% of which show up once; roughly 18% is in the top ten. The TCR originated in a woman in her 30s who had recovered from COVID-19. V is TRBV6-5 and J is TRBJ1-1; 11 positions match TRBD1. The sequenced material came from PBMCs or T cells enriched from blood (not recorded which). The CDR3 loop reads CASSSGTGGTEAFF. The DNA for the CDR3 is TGTGCCAGCAGTTCCGGGACAGGGGGCACTGAAGCTTTCTTT.